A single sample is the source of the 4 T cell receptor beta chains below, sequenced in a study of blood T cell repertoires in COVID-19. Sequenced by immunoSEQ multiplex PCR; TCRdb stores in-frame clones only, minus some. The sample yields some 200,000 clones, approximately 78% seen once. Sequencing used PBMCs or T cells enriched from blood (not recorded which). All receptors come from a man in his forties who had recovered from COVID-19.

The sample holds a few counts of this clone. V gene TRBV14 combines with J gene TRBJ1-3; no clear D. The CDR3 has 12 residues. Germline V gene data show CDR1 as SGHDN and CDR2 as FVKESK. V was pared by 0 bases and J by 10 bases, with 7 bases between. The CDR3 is CASSQERRTIYF. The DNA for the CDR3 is TGTGCCAGCAGCCAAGAGAGGAGAACCATATATTTT.

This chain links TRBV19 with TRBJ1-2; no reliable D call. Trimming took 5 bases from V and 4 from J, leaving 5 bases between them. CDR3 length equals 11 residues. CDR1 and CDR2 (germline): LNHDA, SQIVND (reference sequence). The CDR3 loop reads CASSPSYGYTF. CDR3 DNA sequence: TGTGCCAGTAGTCCTTCCTATGGCTACACCTTC.

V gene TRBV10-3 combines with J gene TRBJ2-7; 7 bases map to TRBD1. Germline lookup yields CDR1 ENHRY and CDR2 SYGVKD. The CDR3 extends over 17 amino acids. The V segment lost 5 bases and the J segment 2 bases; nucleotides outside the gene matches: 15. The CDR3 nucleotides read TGTGCCATCAGTCAACGGCCCGACAGGGCACCGGCCTACGAGCAGTACTTC. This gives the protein CAISQRPDRAPAYEQYF.

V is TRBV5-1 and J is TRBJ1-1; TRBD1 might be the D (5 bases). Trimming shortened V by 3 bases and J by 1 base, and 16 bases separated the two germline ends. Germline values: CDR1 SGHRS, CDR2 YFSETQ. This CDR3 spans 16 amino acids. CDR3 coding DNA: TGCGCCAGCAGCTCGGACACCCGGACGGCGAACACTGAAGCTTTCTTT. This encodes CASSSDTRTANTEAFF.